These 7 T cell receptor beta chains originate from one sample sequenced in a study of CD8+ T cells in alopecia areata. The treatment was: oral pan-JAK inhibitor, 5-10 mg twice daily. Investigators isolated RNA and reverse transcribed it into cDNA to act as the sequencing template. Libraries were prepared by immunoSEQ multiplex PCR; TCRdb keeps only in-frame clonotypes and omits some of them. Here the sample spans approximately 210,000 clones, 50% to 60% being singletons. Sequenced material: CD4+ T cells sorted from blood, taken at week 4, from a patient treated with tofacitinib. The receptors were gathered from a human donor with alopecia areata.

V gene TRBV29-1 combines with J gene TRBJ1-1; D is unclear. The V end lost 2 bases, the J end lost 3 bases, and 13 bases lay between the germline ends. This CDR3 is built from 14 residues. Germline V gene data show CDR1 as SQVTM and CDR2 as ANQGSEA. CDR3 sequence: CSVERLLADTEAFF. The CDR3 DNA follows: TGCAGCGTTGAACGTTTGCTTGCGGACACTGAAGCTTTCTTT.

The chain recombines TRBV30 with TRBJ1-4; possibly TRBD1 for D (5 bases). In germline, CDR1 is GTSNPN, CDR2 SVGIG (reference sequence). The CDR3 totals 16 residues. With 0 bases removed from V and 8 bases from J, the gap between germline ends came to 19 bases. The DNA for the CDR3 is TGTGCCTGGAGTGTACATTCCACGACAGCGGGGGAAAAACTGTTTTTT. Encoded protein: CAWSVHSTTAGEKLFF. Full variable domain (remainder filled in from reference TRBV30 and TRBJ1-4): SQTIHQWPATLVQPVGSPLSLECTVEGTSNPNLYWYRQAAGRGLQLLFYSVGIGQISSEVPQNLSASRPQDRQFILSSKKLLLSDSGFYLCAWSVHSTTAGEKLFFGSGTQLSVL.

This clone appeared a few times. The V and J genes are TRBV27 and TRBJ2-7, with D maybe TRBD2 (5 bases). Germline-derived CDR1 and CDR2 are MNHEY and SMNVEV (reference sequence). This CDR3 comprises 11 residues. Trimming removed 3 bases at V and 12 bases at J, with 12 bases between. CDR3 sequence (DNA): TGTGCCAGCAGTTTTGTGGAGGTGAGGTACTTC. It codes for CASSFVEVRYF.

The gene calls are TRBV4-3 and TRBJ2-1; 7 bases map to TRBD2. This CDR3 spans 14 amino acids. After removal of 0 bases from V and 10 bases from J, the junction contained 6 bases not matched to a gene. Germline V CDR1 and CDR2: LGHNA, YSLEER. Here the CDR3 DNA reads TGCGCCAGCAGCCAAGAGGCGGGGGAAGGGGAGCAGTTCTTC. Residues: CASSQEAGEGEQFF.

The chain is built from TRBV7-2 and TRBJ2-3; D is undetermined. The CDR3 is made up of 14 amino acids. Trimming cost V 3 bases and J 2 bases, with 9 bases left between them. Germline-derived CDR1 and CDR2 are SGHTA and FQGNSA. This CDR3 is CASSLSTNTDTQYF. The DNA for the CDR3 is TGTGCCAGCAGCTTGTCGACCAACACAGATACGCAGTATTTT. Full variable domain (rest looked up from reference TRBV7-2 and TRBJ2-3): GAGVSQSPSNKVTEKGKDVELRCDPISGHTALYWYRQSLGQGLEFLIYFQGNSAPDKSGLPSDRFSAERTGGSVSTLTIQRTQQEDSAVYLCASSLSTNTDTQYFGPGTRLTVL.

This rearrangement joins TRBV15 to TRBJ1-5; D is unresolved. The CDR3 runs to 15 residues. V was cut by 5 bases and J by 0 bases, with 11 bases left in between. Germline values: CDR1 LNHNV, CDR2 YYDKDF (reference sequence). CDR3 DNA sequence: TGTGCCACCAGCTCTACAGTTTATAGCAATCAGCCCCAGCATTTT. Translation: CATSSTVYSNQPQHF.

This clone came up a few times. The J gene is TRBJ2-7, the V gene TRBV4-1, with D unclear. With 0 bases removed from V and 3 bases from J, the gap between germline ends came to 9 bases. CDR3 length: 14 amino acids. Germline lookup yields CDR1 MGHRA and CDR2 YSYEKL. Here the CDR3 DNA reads TGCGCCAGCAGCCAAGATGGCGGCCTCTACGAGCAGTACTTC. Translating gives CASSQDGGLYEQYF.